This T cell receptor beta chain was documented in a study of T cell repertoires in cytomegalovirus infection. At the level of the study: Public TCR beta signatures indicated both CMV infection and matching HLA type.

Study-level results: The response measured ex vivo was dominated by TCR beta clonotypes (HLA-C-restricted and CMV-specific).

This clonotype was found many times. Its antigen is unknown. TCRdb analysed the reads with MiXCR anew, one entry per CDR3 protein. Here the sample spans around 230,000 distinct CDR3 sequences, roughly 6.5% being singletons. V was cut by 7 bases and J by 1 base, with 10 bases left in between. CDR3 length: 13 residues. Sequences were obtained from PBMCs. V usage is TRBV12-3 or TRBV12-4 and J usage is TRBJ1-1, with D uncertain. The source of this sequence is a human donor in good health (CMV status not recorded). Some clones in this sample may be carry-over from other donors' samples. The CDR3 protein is CASTPRRNTEAFF. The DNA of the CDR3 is TGTGCCAGCACCCCACGGAGGAACACTGAAGCTTTCTTT.